Presented here are 20 T cell receptor beta chains from one specimen sequenced in a study of cytomegalovirus exposure and HLA in healthy donors (dated by TCRdb to about 2017). The library was obtained by the immunoSEQ multiplex PCR assay. For the multiplex PCR, a mixture combining 60 forward primers for TCR Vbeta segments and 13 reverse primers for TCR Jbeta segments was used. The clones in this table, taken by TCRdb from immuneACCESS, are in-frame only. Not every clone is retained; where verified, under half of the shortfall comes from an unresolved V gene, and the cause of the rest is unknown. This sample comprises 60,000 to 75,000 clones, under 85% of them detected only once. The ten largest clonotypes hold under 6.5% of the sample. The sample taken for sequencing was PBMCs. These receptors were collected from a man aged 50 to 60 in good health and CMV-seronegative.

This chain links TRBV27 with TRBJ1-5; D may be TRBD1 (5 bases). Germline CDR1 reads MNHEY; CDR2 reads SMNVEV (reference sequence). The V end was cut by 8 bases, the J end by 6 bases, with 20 bases between. This CDR3 has 15 residues. The CDR3 region is CASRRIGVTVQPQHF. CDR3 coding DNA: TGTGCCAGCCGTCGGATTGGGGTGACAGTTCAGCCCCAGCATTTT.

The V and J genes are TRBV4-1 and TRBJ1-4; possibly TRBD1 for D (5 bases). This CDR3 has 13 residues. With 0 bases removed from V and 8 bases from J, the gap between germline ends came to 7 bases. Germline V gives CDR1 MGHRA, CDR2 YSYEKL. For the CDR3, the DNA is TGCGCCAGCAGCCAAGATCGGGGGGAAAAACTGTTTTTT. Its translation: CASSQDRGEKLFF.

The rearrangement joins TRBV28 to TRBJ1-1; 9 bases are shared with TRBD1. The CDR3 is made up of 16 amino acids. CDR1 is MDHEN and CDR2 is SYDVKM in the germline V gene. J lost 1 base, V lost 5 bases, and 8 bases had no gene match. CDR3 sequence reads: CASSPRDRVGNTEAFF. CDR3 bases: TGTGCCAGCAGTCCCCGGGACAGGGTTGGGAACACTGAAGCTTTCTTT.

This rearrangement joins TRBV5-1 to TRBJ1-1, with D possibly TRBD1 on 6 matching bases. Trimming removed 3 bases at V and 11 bases at J, with 14 bases between. This CDR3 is 12 amino acids long. CDR1 and CDR2 (germline): SGHRS, YFSETQ. The CDR3 region has the DNA TGCGCCAGCAGCTCCACGACAGGTGAGGCTTTCTTT. Protein sequence: CASSSTTGEAFF.

The V gene is TRBV4-2, the J gene TRBJ2-7; D gene ambiguous. This CDR3 region has 12 residues. The germline V gene has CDR1 LGHNA and CDR2 YNFKEQ. V gave up 1 base and J gave up 3 bases, with 4 bases separating them. CDR3 coding DNA: TGTGCCAGCAGCCAAGCCCACTACGAGCAGTACTTC. Its translation is CASSQAHYEQYF.

The V gene is TRBV30, the J gene TRBJ2-2, with 9 bases lining up with TRBD1. V was clipped by 7 bases and J by 6 bases; unmatched bases: 12. CDR3 length: 15 amino acids. CDR1 is GTSNPN and CDR2 is SVGIG in the germline V gene (reference sequence). CDR3 residues: CAFKVQGADAGELFF. The CDR3 DNA is TGTGCCTTCAAAGTACAGGGGGCAGATGCCGGGGAGCTGTTTTTT.

The genes are TRBV6-5 and TRBJ1-2; D is unclear. Germline V CDR1 and CDR2: MNHEY, SVGAGI. The V and J ends lost 0 bases and 10 bases respectively, with 12 bases between them. This CDR3 comprises 13 residues. CDR3 residues: CASSYSGEDAYTF. CDR3 nucleotides: TGTGCCAGCAGTTACTCCGGGGAGGATGCCTACACCTTC.

The chain couples TRBV4-2 to TRBJ2-7; the match to TRBD2 covers 8 bases. CDR3 length: 15 residues. Germline CDR1 LGHNA, CDR2 YNFKEQ. V was clipped by 1 base and J by 2 bases; unmatched bases: 4. CDR3 DNA: TGTGCCAGCAGCCAAGCCGGGAGGGGGACCTACGAGCAGTACTTC. Translation gives CASSQAGRGTYEQYF.

The CDR3, as DNA: TGTGCCTGGAGTGTCAGTGAGGGGGCCGGCAATCAGCCCCAGCATTTT. It translates to CAWSVSEGAGNQPQHF. The chain links TRBV30 to TRBJ1-5, with 7 bases aligning to TRBD1. The V segment lost 0 bases and the J segment 2 bases; nucleotides outside the gene matches: 7. Germline lookup yields CDR1 GTSNPN and CDR2 SVGIG (reference sequence). CDR3 length equals 16 residues.

The chain combines TRBV5-6 with TRBJ1-1, with a possible D match to TRBD1 (6 bases). Germline CDR1 SGHDT, CDR2 YYEEEE. Deletions cut 0 bases from V and 1 base from J, with 10 bases between. This CDR3 has 15 amino acids. The CDR3 DNA reads as TGTGCCAGCAGCTTGGGTACAGGGAAGAACACTGAAGCTTTCTTT. This encodes CASSLGTGKNTEAFF.

Here the CDR3 DNA reads TGTGCCATCAGCGGGGGGGACAAATACGAGCAGTACTTC. Translation: CAISGGDKYEQYF. V gene TRBV10-3 combines with J gene TRBJ2-7; 8 bases agree with TRBD2. Unmatched junction bases numbered 5, after V lost 6 bases and J lost 4 bases. This CDR3 contains 13 residues. The germline V gene encodes CDR1 ENHRY and CDR2 SYGVKD.

The gene calls are TRBV2 and TRBJ1-5, with D perhaps TRBD1 (5 bases). Trimming took 6 bases from V and 4 from J, leaving 16 bases between them. Germline loops: CDR1 SNHLY, CDR2 FYNNEI. This CDR3 contains 15 residues. The CDR3 sequence: CASREGMGRNQPQHF. The CDR3 nucleotides read TGTGCCAGCAGGGAGGGGATGGGCCGGAATCAGCCCCAGCATTTT.

The chain employs TRBV10-1 and TRBJ1-1, with TRBD1 identical over 8 bases. The J segment lost 10 bases and the V segment lost 6 bases, leaving 13 bases of the junction unmatched. This CDR3 is built from 14 residues. The germline V gene encodes CDR1 WNHNN and CDR2 SYGVQD (reference sequence). CDR3 region: CASSGLGQGARAFF. CDR3 in DNA: TGCGCCAGCAGCGGCCTCGGCCAGGGGGCACGAGCTTTCTTT.

J is TRBJ1-2 and V is TRBV27; D uncertain. This CDR3 comprises 14 residues. CDR1 and CDR2 from the germline V gene are MNHEY and SMNVEV (reference sequence). V lost 6 bases and J lost 6, with 17 bases in between. CDR3 region: CASSGPGAWNGYTF. The CDR3 DNA sequence: TGTGCCAGCAGCGGCCCGGGTGCGTGGAATGGCTACACCTTC.

In its sample, this clone was seen a few times. A read error may produce the germline difference seen at one junction end. The chain is built from TRBV6-6 and TRBJ1-1; D remains ambiguous. Per the germline V gene, CDR1 is MNHNY and CDR2 is SVGAGI (reference sequence). CDR3 length: 12 residues. The CDR3 is CASSSRRSEAFF. CDR3 nucleotide sequence: TGTGCCAGCAGTTCGCGCAGGTCTGAGGCTTTCTTT.

This clone was counted once. V gene TRBV5-1 combines with J gene TRBJ2-7; D not resolved. Per the germline V gene, CDR1 is SGHRS and CDR2 is YFSETQ. V dropped 1 base and J dropped 4 bases, with 9 bases sitting between them. There are 13 residues in the CDR3. CDR3: CASSLSPLYEQYF. DNA of the CDR3: TGCGCCAGCAGCTTGTCCCCTCTTTACGAGCAGTACTTC.

The gene calls are TRBV5-8 and TRBJ2-5; TRBD1 might be the D (6 bases). CDR1 and CDR2 from the germline V gene are SGHTS and YDEGEE. V lost 6 bases to trimming and J lost 3 bases, with 12 bases between them. The CDR3 has 13 residues. The CDR3 sequence: CASNRVGEETQYF. The CDR3 bases are TGTGCCAGCAACAGGGTTGGCGAAGAGACCCAGTACTTC.

CDR3 region: CASSFRGQDSFNYGYTF. The CDR3 region has the DNA TGTGCCAGCAGTTTTCGGGGACAGGACTCGTTTAACTATGGCTACACCTTC. The V call is TRBV27, the J call TRBJ1-2; 8 bases fit TRBD1. The CDR3 extends over 17 amino acids. Germline V gives CDR1 MNHEY, CDR2 SMNVEV (reference sequence). The V gene end was trimmed by 3 bases and the J gene end by 1 base; junction bases not matched to a gene: 10.

The gene calls are TRBV25-1 and TRBJ1-4; 7 bases line up with TRBD1. After removal of 6 bases from V and 7 bases from J, the junction contained 5 bases not matched to a gene. Germline V gene sequence: CDR1 MGHDK, CDR2 SYGVNS. The CDR3 runs to 13 residues. The CDR3 nucleotides read TGTGCCAGCAGCAGGGGGTCAGGTGAAAAACTGTTTTTT. Translated: CASSRGSGEKLFF.

V is TRBV6-5 and J is TRBJ2-7; TRBD1 agrees at 7 bases. Per the germline V gene, CDR1 is MNHEY and CDR2 is SVGAGI. V lost 6 bases to trimming and J lost 1 base; unmatched junction nucleotides: 9. CDR3 length: 15 amino acids. Written as DNA, the CDR3 is TGTGCCAGCAGCCGACCCGGGACAGTATCCTACGAGCAGTACTTC. It codes for CASSRPGTVSYEQYF.